A single sample is the source of the 2 T cell receptor beta chains below, sequenced in a study of blood T cells in healthy people across ages (dated by TCRdb to 2014 to 2015). Library creation used 5' RACE. Sequencing took place on an Illumina HiSeq 2500. The second PCR ran for about 6 to 12 cycles and used a J-beta primer mix along with a sample-barcoded 5' primer. Through fastp at Q25 and MiXCR, TCRdb rebuilt clones from the public reads, retaining in-frame beta chains. Here each entry gathers all rows of one CDR3 protein and keeps the most common genes and DNA. The sample table contains 1,500,000 or so distinct CDR3 sequences; only one count was recorded for about 45% of them. Together, the top ten hold roughly 3.7% of the sample. Sequenced input: blood. The receptors stem from a woman younger than 30 in good health.

This clonotype was detected a few times. The genes are TRBV20-1 and TRBJ2-7, with TRBD2 matching 10 bases. Germline loops: CDR1 DFQATT, CDR2 SNEGSKA (reference sequence). The CDR3 consists of 14 residues. The V gene end was trimmed by 6 bases and the J gene end by 4 bases; junction bases not matched to a gene: 9. This CDR3 reads CSALRASGGYEQYF. The CDR3 DNA follows: TGCAGTGCGCTTCGGGCTAGCGGGGGTTACGAGCAGTACTTC.

This clonotype was observed a handful of times. This chain connects TRBV29-1 to TRBJ1-6; D is unclear. V lost 1 base and J 7 bases, leaving 8 bases between the germline ends. The CDR3 is 13 amino acids. Germline lookup yields CDR1 SQVTM and CDR2 ANQGSEA. The CDR3 here is CSVEGRANSPLHF. The CDR3 DNA reads TGCAGCGTTGAAGGCAGAGCCAATTCACCCCTCCACTTT.